A selection of T cell receptor beta chains follows, all from one sample in a study of blood T cell repertoires in COVID-19. TCRdb's copy holds only in-frame clones and misses some; the assay was immunoSEQ multiplex PCR. The data contain 140,000 or so clones, more than 75% of them singletons. What was sequenced was peripheral blood. The receptors were gathered from a human donor in a cohort sampled during active COVID-19. CDR3s leave out the opening cysteine and the closing phenylalanine or tryptophan. Not every row has a clone size; where given, it reads once, few, many or a size class.

v_call	clone_size	cdr3_aa
TRBV4-1	many	ASSPLSRTAKNTGELF
TRBV29-1	-	SVEGDSGSADTQY
TRBV28	few	ASSLGGQGSNYGYT
TRBV10-1	few	ASSEARDRGRCPNQPQH
TRBV2	-	ASSEAGTVSTDTQY
TRBV5-1	-	ASSPGQGSTEAF
TRBV10-1	-	ASSPLRFSSYNEQF
TRBV6-6	-	ASSLAGEGNEQF
TRBV15	many	ATSSAGRGANVLT
TRBV7-3	-	ASRSSGDTEAF
TRBV7-9	-	ASSSAGANYGYT
TRBV5-1	-	ASSLWQGENSPLH
TRBV20-1	few	SALTGGGYT
TRBV28	few	AGQGLNYGYT
TRBV9	-	ASSVSGGVRETQY
TRBV5-1	-	ASSPGTSSQETQY
TRBV9	few	ASSPYSLSVLETQY
TRBV5-5	-	ASSLLIQANTEAF
TRBV5-5	-	ASSSRVQVGDSPLH
TRBV6-1	-	ASSESGEKLF
TRBV27	-	ASSLVPAQQGYT
TRBV19	once	ASSMGGYRVDSYGYT
TRBV20-1	-	SAPKADTQY
TRBV28	once	ASQGTGDSYEQY
TRBV4-2	few	ASSQEKTTGRNTIY
TRBV7-9	-	ASSFPRQGFSTEAF
TRBV5-4	-	ASSQDSGNEKLF
TRBV30	-	AWSVQWGQGQKGYT
TRBV10-3	-	AISYSGADNEQF
TRBV4-1	-	ASSQATEAGGGIQY
TRBV28	-	ASSRGQVFDEQF
TRBV5-1	-	ASSVGQDYEKLF
TRBV3-1/TRBV3-2	-	ASSTGGNNQPQH
TRBV9	once	ATQKLAGFDTEAF
TRBV11-3	-	ASSLGGDSSYNEQF
TRBV7-9	-	ASTHGQENYNSPLH
TRBV28	-	ASSPPGTGLNEQY
TRBV5-1	-	ASSAGAGGITDTQY
TRBV21-1	few	ASSVRPKQGIYGYT
TRBV19	-	ASGAETQY
TRBV2	few	ASRRQTTNEKLF
TRBV3-1/TRBV3-2	-	ASSQVISSGKANEQF
TRBV5-4	-	ASSLTDRDYGYT
TRBV27	-	ASSYRRPWSSGANVLT
TRBV5-5	-	ASSLGQTGGRETQY
TRBV9	once	ASSVDSRAPLH
TRBV4-2	once	ASSQGGTSGRPQETQY
TRBV2	-	ASSGKRETRPGELF
TRBV7-2	-	ASSPGRDRENIQY
TRBV19	-	ASRSRSDSNTGELF
TRBV5-4	-	ASSPGHAYEQY
TRBV19	-	ASSIETGTGTL
TRBV19	-	ASTGRGPEAF
TRBV5-1	-	ASSLAGYQGSGPSTDTQY
TRBV6-1	-	ASSEIIWRQGNYEQY
TRBV4-1	-	ASSQVPGHPNSPLH
TRBV5-1	-	ASSPLPTGDTDTQY